Listed below are T cell receptor beta chains from one sample, sequenced in a study of blood T cell repertoires in COVID-19. The protocol was immunoSEQ multiplex PCR, while the TCRdb copy is restricted to in-frame clones and leaves out a portion. The sample lists more than 80,000 clones; about 70% were seen once. The sample was peripheral blood. The receptor source for this set is a woman aged 55-70 years in a cohort sampled during active or convalescent COVID-19. CDR3s include the opening cysteine and the closing phenylalanine or tryptophan. D genes are given only for firm matches. Some rows mark clone size as missing; the rest say once, few, many or name a class of expanded clone.

CDR3aa	CDR3nt	d_gene	v_gene	abundance	j_gene
CASSPLGGRETQYF	TGTGCCAGCTCACCACTAGGGGGCCGGGAGACCCAGTACTTC	TRBD1	TRBV18	-	TRBJ2-5
CATRDRTDTQYF	TGTGCCACCCGAGACAGAACAGATACGCAGTATTTT	-	TRBV24-1	-	TRBJ2-3
CASQRLVAGDYEQYF	TGTGCCAGCCAGCGGCTGGTAGCGGGGGACTACGAGCAGTACTTC	TRBD2	TRBV25-1	-	TRBJ2-7
CASTSGHGPYEQYF	TGTGCCAGCACCTCGGGACATGGTCCCTACGAGCAGTACTTC	-	TRBV7-2	-	TRBJ2-7
CASSYSRLAGPTYEQYF	TGTGCCAGCAGTTATTCGAGACTAGCGGGCCCAACCTACGAGCAGTACTTC	TRBD2	TRBV6-2/TRBV6-3	-	TRBJ2-7
CASSLRREGSLGYGYTF	TGTGCCAGCAGTTTACGCAGGGAGGGAAGCCTTGGCTATGGCTACACCTTC	-	TRBV27	-	TRBJ1-2
CASSMSTGLNSPLHF	TGTGCCAGTAGTATGTCGACAGGATTGAATTCACCCCTCCACTTT	-	TRBV19	-	TRBJ1-6
CATSTSDRVMGGYTF	TGTGCCACCAGTACTTCCGACAGGGTGATGGGTGGCTACACCTTC	TRBD1	TRBV24-1	-	TRBJ1-2
CASSYGRPSTDTQYF	TGTGCCAGCAGCTACGGGAGACCTAGCACAGATACGCAGTATTTT	-	TRBV11-1	-	TRBJ2-3
CASKVQGAAETQYF	TGTGCCAGTAAGGTCCAGGGGGCAGCAGAGACCCAGTACTTC	TRBD1	TRBV19	-	TRBJ2-5
CASSLGVGQETYEQYF	TGTGCCAGCAGCTTAGGGGTGGGACAAGAAACCTACGAGCAGTACTTC	-	TRBV7-9	many	TRBJ2-7
CASSLEELGGKTQYF	TGTGCCAGCAGCTTAGAGGAGTTAGGGGGAAAGACCCAGTACTTC	-	TRBV7-2	few	TRBJ2-5
CASRREAGGNTEAFF	TGTGCCAGCAGGCGGGAGGCAGGAGGGAACACTGAAGCTTTCTTT	-	TRBV25-1	-	TRBJ1-1
CASSPPGGGNTGELFF	TGTGCCAGTAGTCCCCCAGGGGGAGGGAACACCGGGGAGCTGTTTTTT	-	TRBV19	-	TRBJ2-2
CASSSPGQADEKLFF	TGTGCCAGCAGTTCTCCGGGACAGGCTGATGAAAAACTGTTTTTT	TRBD1	TRBV27	-	TRBJ1-4
CASSLAGGVGQPQHF	TGTGCCAGCAGCTTAGCGGGGGGAGTCGGTCAGCCCCAGCATTTT	-	TRBV7-9	-	TRBJ1-5
CASEQGSYNEQFF	TGTGCCAGCGAACAGGGGTCCTACAATGAGCAGTTCTTC	TRBD1	TRBV5-6	-	TRBJ2-1
CASSQGGDGEKLFF	TGCGCCAGCAGTCAGGGAGGGGATGGCGAAAAACTGTTTTTT	-	TRBV23-1	-	TRBJ1-4
CASSLDAGGPGETQYF	TGTGCCAGCAGCTTGGACGCGGGGGGGCCCGGAGAGACCCAGTACTTC	TRBD2	TRBV5-4	-	TRBJ2-5
CASSSQGISGNTIYF	TGCGCCAGCAGCTCTCAGGGTATCTCTGGAAACACCATATATTTT	-	TRBV5-1	-	TRBJ1-3
CASSYRGNQETQYF	TGTGCCAGCAGTTACAGGGGAAACCAAGAGACCCAGTACTTC	-	TRBV6-5	once	TRBJ2-5
CASSQEGAGMGETQYF	TGTGCCAGCAGCCAAGAAGGAGCGGGGATGGGGGAGACCCAGTACTTC	TRBD2	TRBV3-1/TRBV3-2	-	TRBJ2-5
CASSQLTGTEGGFWYGYTF	TGTGCCAGCAGCCAACTTACCGGGACCGAAGGGGGTTTTTGGTATGGCTACACCTTC	-	TRBV4-2	-	TRBJ1-2
CASSLTTGEETQYF	TGTGCCAGCAGCTTAACGACAGGGGAAGAGACCCAGTACTTC	TRBD1	TRBV7-9	medium-sized	TRBJ2-5
CASSVYSGGENTGELFF	TGTGCCAGCAGCGTTTATAGCGGGGGGGAGAACACCGGGGAGCTGTTTTTT	TRBD2	TRBV9	-	TRBJ2-2
CASSQVVFSSGGSEQFF	TGCGCCAGCAGCCAAGTCGTATTTTCTAGCGGGGGGTCTGAGCAGTTCTTC	TRBD2	TRBV4-1	-	TRBJ2-1
CASSSTGAAKNIQYF	TGTGCCAGCAGCTCGACAGGAGCGGCCAAAAACATTCAGTACTTC	-	TRBV7-9	-	TRBJ2-4
CASSQGPGGQHF	TGTGCCAGCAGCCAAGGGCCCGGGGGACAGCATTTT	-	TRBV7-9	-	TRBJ1-5
CASRPLAGAYNEQFF	TGTGCCAGCAGACCCCTGGCGGGGGCCTACAATGAGCAGTTCTTC	TRBD2	TRBV7-9	many	TRBJ2-1
CASSESGGAGSNTGELFF	TGTGCCAGCAGTGAAAGCGGGGGGGCCGGTTCAAACACCGGGGAGCTGTTTTTT	TRBD2	TRBV2	-	TRBJ2-2
CASSLVSRLTEAFF	TGCGCCAGCAGCTTGGTGTCTCGACTCACTGAAGCTTTCTTT	-	TRBV5-1	-	TRBJ1-1